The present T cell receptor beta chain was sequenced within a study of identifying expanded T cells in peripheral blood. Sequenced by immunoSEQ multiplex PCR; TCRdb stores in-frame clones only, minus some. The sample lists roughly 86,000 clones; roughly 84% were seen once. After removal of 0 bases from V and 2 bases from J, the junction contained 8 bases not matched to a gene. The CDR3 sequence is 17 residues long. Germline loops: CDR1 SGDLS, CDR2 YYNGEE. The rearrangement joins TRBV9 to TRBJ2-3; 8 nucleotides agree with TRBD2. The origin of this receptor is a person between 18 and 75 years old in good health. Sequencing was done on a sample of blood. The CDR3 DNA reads TGTGCCAGCAGCGTAGGAGTGGCGGGGGGTCACACAGATACGCAGTATTTT. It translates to CASSVGVAGGHTDTQYF.